The present entry profiles one T cell receptor beta chain with its context. In the authors' methods: Estimation of nucleated cell counts was performed using reference gene primer amplification. TCRdb's copy holds only in-frame clones and misses some; the assay was immunoSEQ multiplex PCR. V and J calls and clone size are copied from that table; D and trimming were computed from the DNA. The profile shows fewer than 200,000 clones, 80% to 90% of them singletons. This sample is drawn from a study of blood T cell repertoires in COVID-19. The overall study: In each case, the material was cDNA or gDNA derived from T cells, B-cell-depleted T cells, or PBMCs.

The CDR3 contains 15 residues. The germline V gene encodes CDR1 LGHDT and CDR2 YNNKEL (reference sequence). Deletions cut 6 bases from V and 1 base from J, with 15 bases between. This receptor was obtained from a man between 18 and 29 years old who had recovered from COVID-19. The chain carries TRBV3-1 (or the pseudogene TRBV3-2) and TRBJ1-1; TRBD1 might be the D (6 bases). Input material: peripheral blood. CDR3 sequence: CASRSQGGRNTEAFF. CDR3 nucleotide sequence: TGTGCCAGCAGGTCACAGGGCGGAAGGAACACTGAAGCTTTCTTT.